Shown below are 7 T cell receptor beta chains from a single sample sequenced in a study of T cells in Graves' hyperthyroidism and ophthalmopathy. Amplification targeted TCR beta CDR3 regions from RNA transcripts. Initially, a first-round RT-PCR of the TCR CDR3 employed the HTBI primer set. TCRdb processed the multiplex PCR reads anew with MiXCR; each CDR3 protein has one entry. The sample consists of nearly 600,000 distinct CDR3 sequences, approximately 15% of them appearing once. The material sequenced was blood. Every receptor here comes from a woman between 18 and 29 years old with Graves' ophthalmopathy.

The chain carries TRBV19 and TRBJ1-2, with 12 bases identical to TRBD1. V dropped 3 bases and J dropped 7; count of bases not matched to a gene: 3. This CDR3 comprises 14 residues. Per germline, CDR1 LNHDA and CDR2 SQIVND (reference sequence). The CDR3 reads CASSMGDRGPGYTF. DNA of the CDR3: TGTGCCAGTAGTATGGGGGACAGGGGGCCTGGCTACACCTTC.

There are many counts of this clonotype. The chain recombines TRBV28 with TRBJ2-7, with TRBD1 matching 8 bases. With V trimmed by 6 bases and J by 5 bases, 3 bases remained unmatched. The germline gives CDR1 MDHEN, CDR2 SYDVKM. The CDR3 spans 12 residues. CDR3 in amino acids: CASSGQGNEQYF. CDR3 coding DNA: TGTGCCAGCAGCGGACAGGGCAACGAGCAGTACTTC.

The sample holds many counts of this clonotype. The rearrangement uses TRBV7-3 and TRBJ2-3; no clear D. Germline-derived CDR1 and CDR2 are SGHTA and FQGTGA. Trimming took 2 bases from V and 5 from J, leaving 8 bases between them. CDR3 length equals 13 residues. CDR3 sequence reads: CASSLVERDTQYF. The CDR3 DNA follows: TGTGCCAGCAGCTTAGTCGAGCGAGATACGCAGTATTTT.

This clonotype was counted at least ten times. The chain recombines TRBV5-6 with TRBJ2-5; TRBD2 aligns across 9 bases. The germline CDR1 and CDR2 sequences are SGHDT and YYEEEE. Trimming removed 2 bases from V and 2 bases from J; junction bases left unmatched: 7. This CDR3 has 16 amino acids. The CDR3 sequence is CASSFRGLAKQETQYF. The CDR3 region has the DNA TGTGCCAGCAGCTTTCGTGGACTAGCGAAACAAGAGACCCAGTACTTC.

This clonotype was seen a few times. In DNA form, the CDR3 reads TGCGCCAGCAGCTCGATACTAGCGGGAGGGCGGGGCCCTGCCAAAAACATTCAGTACTTC. Amino acids: CASSSILAGGRGPAKNIQYF. The rearrangement joins TRBV4-1 to TRBJ2-4, with 13 bases lining up with TRBD2. The CDR3 has 20 amino acids. The V gene's germline CDR1 is MGHRA and CDR2 YSYEKL. Germline trimming cut 5 bases from V and 1 base from J; bases unmatched to any gene: 14.

This clonotype was seen at least ten times. The rearrangement uses TRBV7-2 and TRBJ2-1; 8 bases agree with TRBD2. Germline V gives CDR1 SGHTA, CDR2 FQGNSA. Trimming removed 2 bases from V and 4 bases from J; junction bases left unmatched: 7. CDR3 length: 16 amino acids. Written as DNA, the CDR3 is TGTGCCAGCAGCTTAACCGGGAGGGCCCTGTACAATGAGCAGTTCTTC. It specifies CASSLTGRALYNEQFF.

This clonotype was detected a few times. The chain recombines TRBV29-1 with TRBJ2-7; unclear D gene. Germline V gene data show CDR1 as SQVTM and CDR2 as ANQGSEA. The germline V and J ends were trimmed by 2 bases and 0 bases, with 14 bases remaining between them. The CDR3 consists of 15 residues. The CDR3 nucleotides read TGCAGCGTTGAATTCGGGCAGACCCCCTCCTACGAGCAGTACTTC. Translating it yields CSVEFGQTPSYEQYF.